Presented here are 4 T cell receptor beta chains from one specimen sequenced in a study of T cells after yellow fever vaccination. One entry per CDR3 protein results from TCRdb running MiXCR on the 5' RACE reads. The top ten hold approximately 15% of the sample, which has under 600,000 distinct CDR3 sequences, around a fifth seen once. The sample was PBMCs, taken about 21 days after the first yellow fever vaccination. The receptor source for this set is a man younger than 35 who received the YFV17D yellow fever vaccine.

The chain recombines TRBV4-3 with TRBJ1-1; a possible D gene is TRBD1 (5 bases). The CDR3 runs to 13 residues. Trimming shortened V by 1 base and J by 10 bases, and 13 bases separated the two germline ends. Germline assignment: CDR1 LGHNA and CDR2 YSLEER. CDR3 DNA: TGCGCCAGCAGCCAAGGGTGGGGCGTGGGAGCTTTCTTT. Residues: CASSQGWGVGAFF.

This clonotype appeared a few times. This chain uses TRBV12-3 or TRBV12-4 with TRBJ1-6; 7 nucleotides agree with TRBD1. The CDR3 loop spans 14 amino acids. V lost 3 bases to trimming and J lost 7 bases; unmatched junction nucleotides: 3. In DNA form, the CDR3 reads TGTGCCAGCAGTTTTGACAGGGAGAATTCACCCCTCCACTTT. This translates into CASSFDRENSPLHF.

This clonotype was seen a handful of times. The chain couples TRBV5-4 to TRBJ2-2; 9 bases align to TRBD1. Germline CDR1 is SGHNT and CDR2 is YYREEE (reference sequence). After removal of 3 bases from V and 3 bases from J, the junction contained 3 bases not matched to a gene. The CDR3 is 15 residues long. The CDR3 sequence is CASSSGTGHTGELFF. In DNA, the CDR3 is TGTGCCAGCAGCTCCGGGACAGGGCACACCGGGGAGCTGTTTTTT.

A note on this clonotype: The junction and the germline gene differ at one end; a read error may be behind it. CDR3 in amino acids: CARSQEWGRSYNEQFF. The CDR3 DNA sequence: TGTGCCCGCAGCCAAGAGTGGGGTAGGTCCTACAATGAGCAGTTCTTC. V gene TRBV7-2 combines with J gene TRBJ2-1; D unclear. The CDR3 extends over 16 amino acids. CDR1 and CDR2 from the germline V gene are SGHTA and FQGNSA.